The 32 T cell receptor beta chains listed next were all sequenced from one sample in a study of STAT5B mutations in CD4+ large granular lymphocyte leukemia. Sequencing was performed with immunoSEQ multiplex PCR; in TCRdb, only in-frame clones are kept and a portion is missing. The sample shows almost 30,000 clones, 65% to 85% of them seen only once. The sequencing input was CD4+ T cells from blood buffy coats. The receptors derive from a human donor in good health.

The V and J genes are TRBV28 and TRBJ2-7; D is undetermined. The CDR3 spans 13 residues. Trimming left V 3 bases short and J 0 bases short, with 6 bases between. Looked up from germline, CDR1 is MDHEN and CDR2 is SYDVKM. The CDR3 region is CASSFMSSYEQYV. The CDR3 nucleotides are TGTGCCAGCAGTTTTATGAGCTCCTACGAGCAGTACGTC.

The genes are TRBV4-3 and TRBJ1-2, with a tentative D call TRBD1 (6 bases). The CDR3 extends over 15 amino acids. Per germline, CDR1 LGHNA and CDR2 YSLEER. V was pared by 0 bases and J by 4 bases, with 12 bases between. The CDR3 region is CASSQDWSGAYGYTF. Here the CDR3 DNA reads TGCGCCAGCAGCCAAGATTGGTCAGGGGCCTATGGCTACACCTTC.

V and J are TRBV29-1 and TRBJ2-2; 13 bases align to TRBD2. With 4 bases clipped from V and 6 bases from J, the junction kept 5 bases outside the gene matches. Germline assignment: CDR1 SQVTM and CDR2 ANQGSEA. This CDR3 spans 15 amino acids. CDR3 region: CSVGSGLAGAGELFF. The CDR3 DNA is TGCAGCGTTGGGTCAGGACTAGCGGGGGCCGGGGAGCTGTTTTTT.

This chain joins TRBV5-1 and TRBJ2-3; 10 bases agree with TRBD2. Germline V gives CDR1 SGHRS, CDR2 YFSETQ. This CDR3 spans 16 amino acids. V lost 7 bases to trimming and J lost 4 bases; unmatched junction nucleotides: 12. The CDR3 DNA reads as TGCGCCAGCCGAACAAGCGGGGGGGCCGTCCCAGATACGCAGTATTTT. Protein sequence: CASRTSGGAVPDTQYF.

This sequence joins TRBV7-2 and TRBJ2-3, with 12 positions matching TRBD2. The CDR3 is 14 amino acids. V lost 1 base, J lost 11 bases, and 4 bases stayed unmatched. CDR1 and CDR2 from the germline V gene are SGHTA and FQGNSA. The chain's CDR3 is CASSLELAGGGQYF. The CDR3, as DNA: TGTGCCAGCAGCTTAGAACTAGCGGGGGGAGGGCAGTATTTT.

This rearrangement joins TRBV5-1 to TRBJ1-1, with D maybe TRBD1 (6 bases). The length of the CDR3 is 15 residues. Germline V gene sequence: CDR1 SGHRS, CDR2 YFSETQ. V shed 0 bases and J shed 1 base, with 10 bases lying between them. This CDR3 reads CASSLAGTRNTEAFF. The CDR3 DNA reads as TGCGCCAGCAGCTTGGCCGGGACACGGAACACTGAAGCTTTCTTT.

The chain couples TRBV19 to TRBJ2-1, with 10 bases lining up with TRBD2. The CDR3 extends over 16 amino acids. Trimming took 1 base from V and 6 from J; bases not matched to a gene: 6. CDR1 and CDR2 (germline): LNHDA, SQIVND (reference sequence). The CDR3 DNA reads TGTGCCAGTAGTATAGTACATTTAGCGGGGGGCAATGAGCAGTTCTTC. It yields the protein CASSIVHLAGGNEQFF. Full variable domain (missing parts from reference TRBV19 and TRBJ2-1): DGGITQSPKYLFRKEGQNVTLSCEQNLNHDAMYWYRQDPGQGLRLIYYSQIVNDFQKGDIAEGYSVSREKKESFPLTVTSAQKNPTAFYLCASSIVHLAGGNEQFFGPGTRLTVL.

The rearrangement joins TRBV9 to TRBJ2-5; TRBD2 agrees at 14 bases. There are 18 residues in the CDR3. Germline CDR1 and CDR2: SGDLS and YYNGEE. The junction had 7 bases not matched to a gene; V was cut back by 3 bases and J by 0 bases. The chain's CDR3 is CASSARTGLAGDQETQYF. CDR3 nucleotide sequence: TGTGCCAGCAGCGCACGGACGGGACTAGCGGGGGACCAAGAGACCCAGTACTTC.

The chain recombines TRBV5-4 with TRBJ2-3, with D possibly TRBD2 on 6 matching bases. Germline V lookup: CDR1 SGHNT, CDR2 YYREEE (reference sequence). CDR3 size: 17 residues. Trimming removed 4 bases from V and 0 bases from J, with 18 bases in between. This CDR3 is CASSPLGLSLSTDTQYF. CDR3 sequence (DNA): TGTGCCAGCAGCCCCTTGGGACTTAGCCTAAGCACAGATACGCAGTATTTT.

This sequence joins TRBV4-1 and TRBJ1-1; D not resolved. The CDR3 totals 14 residues. Germline CDR1 MGHRA, CDR2 YSYEKL. Trimming shortened V by 0 bases and J by 10 bases, and 15 bases separated the two germline ends. Written as DNA, the CDR3 is TGCGCCAGCAGCCAAGATCTTCGCGTAATGGGAGCTTTCTTT. This sequence encodes CASSQDLRVMGAFF.

The rearrangement links TRBV7-2 to TRBJ1-2; D gene unclear. The CDR3 has 15 amino acids. Germline loops: CDR1 SGHTA, CDR2 FQGNSA. Trimming removed 5 bases at V and 2 bases at J, with 15 bases between. The CDR3 DNA reads as TGTGCCAGCAGCCCCAATTCGGACGGGAACTATGGCTACACCTTC. Its translation: CASSPNSDGNYGYTF.

V is TRBV27 and J is TRBJ2-5; D gene uncertain. The CDR3 consists of 14 residues. Germline V lookup: CDR1 MNHEY, CDR2 SMNVEV (reference sequence). Trimming left V 8 bases short and J 1 base short, with 14 bases between. Here the CDR3 DNA reads TGTGCCAGCGGCCCCCGGGCGATCCAAGAGACCCAGTACTTC. It translates to CASGPRAIQETQYF.

The chain uses TRBV28 and TRBJ2-5; 9 bases fit TRBD2. Per germline, CDR1 MDHEN and CDR2 SYDVKM. The CDR3 is 14 residues long. J was trimmed by 0 bases and V by 7 bases; bases with no gene match: 3. The CDR3 coding sequence is TGTGCCAGCAACTTAGCGGGGGACCAAGAGACCCAGTACTTC. This encodes CASNLAGDQETQYF.

The CDR3 bases are TGTGCCAGCAGCCCCTGGACAGGGGCCTTCTCTGGGGCCAACGTCCTGACTTTC. It specifies CASSPWTGAFSGANVLTF. This chain joins TRBV14 and TRBJ2-6, with 9 bases aligning to TRBD1. The germline V gene has CDR1 SGHDN and CDR2 FVKESK. Trimming took 4 bases from V and 0 from J; bases not matched to a gene: 7. The CDR3 length is 18 residues.

The V call is TRBV2, the J call TRBJ1-5; TRBD1 might be the D (5 bases). The germline CDR1 and CDR2 sequences are SNHLY and FYNNEI. This CDR3 is built from 12 residues. V lost 6 bases, J lost 7 bases, and 10 bases lay in between. The CDR3 loop reads CASRQGGQPQHF. Written as DNA, the CDR3 is TGTGCCAGCAGGCAGGGAGGACAGCCCCAGCATTTT.

This clone was counted a single time. The CDR3 DNA sequence: TGTGCCAGCAGTTTCGGGAGTGGCTACACCTTC. Protein: CASSFGSGYTF. The chain uses TRBV28 and TRBJ1-2; D gene ambiguous. The CDR3 loop spans 11 amino acids. Trimming left V 3 bases short and J 7 bases short, with 6 bases between. Germline CDR1 reads MDHEN; CDR2 reads SYDVKM.

The genes are TRBV5-1 and TRBJ2-5; D call uncertain. The CDR3 totals 14 residues. Trimming stripped 1 base from V and 3 bases from J, with 10 bases between. Looked up from germline, CDR1 is SGHRS and CDR2 is YFSETQ. Here the CDR3 DNA reads TGCGCCAGCAGCTTGAGACGGCCCGAAGAGACCCAGTACTTC. It specifies CASSLRRPEETQYF.

V and J are TRBV7-2 and TRBJ2-6; D not resolved. Germline assignment: CDR1 SGHTA and CDR2 FQGNSA. Trimming stripped 5 bases from V and 4 bases from J, with 12 bases between. The CDR3 loop spans 15 amino acids. The CDR3 DNA reads TGTGCCAGCAGCCCCCTCGCTTCGGGGGCCAACGTCCTGACTTTC. The encoded protein is CASSPLASGANVLTF.

This clone was detected only a few times. This sequence joins TRBV2 and TRBJ2-7; TRBD2 matches at 8 bases. The germline V gene encodes CDR1 SNHLY and CDR2 FYNNEI. With V trimmed by 4 bases and J by 1 base, 9 bases remained unmatched. The CDR3 covers 16 residues. The CDR3 spells CASSVIASGRSYEQYV. The CDR3 nucleotides are TGTGCCAGCAGTGTCATAGCTAGCGGGCGTTCCTACGAGCAGTACGTC.

CDR3 sequence (DNA): TGCGCCAGCGGGACAGGGACTGTTTCTGGCTACACCTTC. This gives the protein CASGTGTVSGYTF. The rearrangement joins TRBV5-1 to TRBJ1-2; the match to TRBD1 covers 9 bases. V lost 7 bases to trimming and J lost 7 bases; unmatched junction nucleotides: 8. CDR3 length equals 13 residues. The germline CDR1 and CDR2 sequences are SGHRS and YFSETQ. The whole variable domain, filled in from reference TRBV5-1 and TRBJ1-2, reads KAGVTQTPRYLIKTRGQQVTLSCSPISGHRSVSWYQQTPGQGLQFLFEYFSETQRNKGNFPGRFSGRQFSNSRSEMNVSTLELGDSALYLCASGTGTVSGYTFGSGTRLTVV.

The genes are TRBV7-2 and TRBJ2-1; D might be TRBD2 (5 bases). Germline CDR1 is SGHTA and CDR2 is FQGNSA. The CDR3 contains 16 residues. V dropped 5 bases and J dropped 6 bases, with 20 bases sitting between them. The CDR3 nucleotides read TGTGCCAGCAGCCAGAAGCGGCTGACCCAAGGCAATGAGCAGTTCTTC. Translating it yields CASSQKRLTQGNEQFF.

CDR3 nucleotide sequence: TGTGCCAGCACCCGACAGAGGAACACTGAAGCTTTCTTT. Its translation: CASTRQRNTEAFF. The chain employs TRBV11-1 and TRBJ1-1; possible D gene TRBD1, 5 bases. Germline CDR1 SGHAT, CDR2 FQDESV (reference sequence). Deletions cut 7 bases from V and 1 base from J, with 10 bases between. The CDR3 sequence is 13 residues long. Complete variable domain (other parts from reference TRBV11-1 and TRBJ1-1): EAEVAQSPRYKITEKSQAVAFWCDPISGHATLYWYRQILGQGPELLVQFQDESVVDDSQLPKDRFSAERLKGVDSTLKIQPAELGDSAMYLCASTRQRNTEAFFGQGTRLTVV.

This sequence joins TRBV5-5 and TRBJ2-3; 8 bases are shared with TRBD2. Trimming at V came to 2 bases and at J to 6 bases, leaving 11 bases not matched to a gene. The V gene's germline CDR1 is SGHKS and CDR2 YYEKEE (reference sequence). CDR3 size: 16 residues. This CDR3 reads CASSFEVAGGWDTQYF. In DNA, the CDR3 is TGTGCCAGCAGCTTCGAAGTTGCGGGGGGCTGGGATACGCAGTATTTT. The full variable domain, with the rest looked up from reference TRBV5-5 and TRBJ2-3, is DAGVTQSPTHLIKTRGQQVTLRCSPISGHKSVSWYQQVLGQGPQFIFQYYEKEERGRGNFPDRFSARQFPNYSSELNVNALLLGDSALYLCASSFEVAGGWDTQYFGPGTRLTVL.

For the CDR3, the DNA is TGTGCCACGGGATATCGGGGGCTAGGGACTGAAGCTTTCTTT. Protein sequence: CATGYRGLGTEAFF. This chain joins TRBV15 and TRBJ1-1; TRBD1 is a possible D gene (6 bases). From germline, CDR1 is LNHNV and CDR2 YYDKDF (reference sequence). This CDR3 is 14 amino acids long. Trimming cost V 9 bases and J 5 bases, with 19 bases left between them.

This clone showed up just a few times. The chain is built from TRBV4-3 and TRBJ1-1; D is unclear. The CDR3 has 13 residues. Between the trimmed V and J ends, which lost 0 bases and 10 bases, there was a span of 12 bases. Germline values: CDR1 LGHNA, CDR2 YSLEER. CDR3 sequence reads: CASSQDLGSSAFF. The CDR3, as DNA: TGCGCCAGCAGCCAAGATCTAGGCAGTTCAGCTTTCTTT.

The chain uses TRBV10-3 and TRBJ2-5; tentatively, D is TRBD2 (6 bases). Germline-derived CDR1 and CDR2 are ENHRY and SYGVKD. Trimming pared 4 bases from V and 11 bases from J, leaving 17 bases between. There are 13 residues in the CDR3. The CDR3 sequence: CAISGGGLREQYF. The CDR3 DNA reads as TGTGCCATCAGTGGCGGAGGGTTAAGAGAGCAGTACTTC.

The chain combines TRBV15 with TRBJ1-1; possibly TRBD1 for D (6 bases). Trimming cost V 0 bases and J 2 bases, with 10 bases left between them. The CDR3 covers 15 residues. CDR1 and CDR2 (germline): LNHNV, YYDKDF (reference sequence). In nucleotides, the CDR3 is TGTGCCACCAGCAGAGATAGGGGGGTTAACACTGAAGCTTTCTTT. Protein: CATSRDRGVNTEAFF.

In regard to this clone: The same CDR3 is also encoded by other DNA sequences in this sample. V gene TRBV7-2 combines with J gene TRBJ1-1; TRBD1 matches at 7 bases. V lost 7 bases, J lost 5 bases, and 7 bases stayed unmatched. Germline values: CDR1 SGHTA, CDR2 FQGNSA. This CDR3 has 13 amino acids. The CDR3 DNA reads TGTGCCAGCACCCGACAGGGAAGGACTGAAGCTTTCTTT. Translating it yields CASTRQGRTEAFF.

The chain links TRBV6-6 to TRBJ1-5; weak D call: TRBD1 (6 bases). The CDR3 has 13 residues. Trimming stripped 2 bases from V and 7 bases from J, with 9 bases between. Germline V gene lookup returns CDR1 MNHNY and CDR2 SVGAGI (reference sequence). The CDR3 reads CASSYRDNQPQHF. The CDR3 coding sequence is TGTGCCAGCAGTTACAGGGACAACCAGCCCCAGCATTTT.

The J gene is TRBJ2-4, the V gene TRBV7-9; D unclear. V lost 4 bases and J lost 2, with 9 bases in between. This CDR3 is 14 amino acids long. Germline V lookup: CDR1 SEHNR, CDR2 FQNEAQ (reference sequence). CDR3 amino acids: CASSSAGTKNIQYF. CDR3 bases: TGTGCCAGCAGCTCCGCAGGAACCAAAAACATTCAGTACTTC.

V gene TRBV7-9 combines with J gene TRBJ2-1; tentatively, D is TRBD2 (6 bases). In germline, CDR1 is SEHNR, CDR2 FQNEAQ (reference sequence). The CDR3 consists of 16 residues. V lost 5 bases to trimming and J lost 2 bases, with 16 bases between them. The CDR3 bases are TGTGCCAGCAGCCCCCCCGGAGGGGCCGCCTACAATGAGCAGTTCTTC. Its translation: CASSPPGGAAYNEQFF.

The genes are TRBV4-1 and TRBJ1-3, with D possibly being TRBD1 (6 bases). Germline values: CDR1 MGHRA, CDR2 YSYEKL. The CDR3 extends over 18 amino acids. Trimming left V 0 bases short and J 4 bases short, with 19 bases between. CDR3 region: CASSQDPRPTGLGNTIYF. The CDR3, as DNA: TGCGCCAGCAGCCAAGATCCCCGGCCGACAGGTCTCGGAAACACCATATATTTT.